These 23 T cell receptor beta chains originate from one sample sequenced in a study of blood T cell repertoires in COVID-19. TCRdb's copy holds only in-frame clones and misses some; the assay was immunoSEQ multiplex PCR. The table shows 120,000 or so clones, with about 90% occurring only once. Specimen: peripheral blood. The receptors derive from a human donor in a cohort sampled during active COVID-19.

The CDR3 is CASSQEFVRGPYEQYF. The CDR3 region has the DNA TGTGCCAGCAGCCAAGAGTTTGTTCGGGGTCCCTACGAGCAGTACTTC. The rearrangement joins TRBV4-2 to TRBJ2-7, with D possibly being TRBD2 (5 bases). Germline V gene data show CDR1 as LGHNA and CDR2 as YNFKEQ. The CDR3 is 16 amino acids. Trimming removed 0 bases from V and 2 bases from J, with 14 bases in between.

V and J are TRBV7-3 and TRBJ2-3, with D maybe TRBD2 (5 bases). Germline CDR1 SGHTA, CDR2 FQGTGA. V was clipped by 2 bases and J by 6 bases, with 6 bases between them. The CDR3 loop spans 12 amino acids. In DNA form, the CDR3 reads TGTGCCAGCAGCTTATCGGGGGATACGCAGTATTTT. Translating gives CASSLSGDTQYF.

The chain uses TRBV3-1 (or the pseudogene TRBV3-2) and TRBJ1-3; 8 bases map to TRBD1. V lost 2 bases and J lost 3; bases outside the gene matches: 6. CDR1 is LGHDT and CDR2 is YNNKEL in the germline V gene (reference sequence). This CDR3 is 16 amino acids long. The CDR3 DNA reads TGTGCCAGCAGCCAAACTCAGGGGGCGGGTGGAAACACCATATATTTT. Its translation is CASSQTQGAGGNTIYF.

This chain connects TRBV12-5 to TRBJ2-3; 7 nucleotides line up with TRBD1. Germline V lookup: CDR1 LGHNT, CDR2 FRNRAP. Trimming cost V 6 bases and J 4 bases; bases outside gene matches: 7. CDR3 length: 14 amino acids. In DNA form, the CDR3 reads TGTGCTAGTGGCCAAGACAGGGTCCCAGATACGCAGTATTTT. This gives the protein CASGQDRVPDTQYF. Variable domain in full (rest from reference TRBV12-5 and TRBJ2-3): DARVTQTPRHKVTEMGQEVTMRCQPILGHNTVFWYRQTMMQGLELLAYFRNRAPLDDSGMPKDRFSAEMPDATLATLKIQPSEPRDSAVYFCASGQDRVPDTQYFGPGTRLTVL.

V and J are TRBV28 and TRBJ2-5; D unresolved. V lost 2 bases, J lost 2 bases, and 6 bases lay in between. Per the germline V gene, CDR1 is MDHEN and CDR2 is SYDVKM. This CDR3 is built from 13 residues. CDR3 region: CASSLAVQETQYF. The CDR3 DNA is TGTGCCAGCAGTTTAGCAGTTCAAGAGACCCAGTACTTC. Combining the CDR3 with reference TRBV28 and TRBJ2-5 gives the whole variable domain DVKVTQSSRYLVKRTGEKVFLECVQDMDHENMFWYRQDPGLGLRLIYFSYDVKMKEKGDIPEGYSVSREKKERFSLILESASTNQTSMYLCASSLAVQETQYFGPGTRLLVL.

This rearrangement joins TRBV6-5 to TRBJ1-3; 10 nucleotides line up with TRBD1. Germline V lookup: CDR1 MNHEY, CDR2 SVGAGI. CDR3 length: 15 amino acids. V was pared by 6 bases and J by 4 bases, with 6 bases of the junction left unmatched. In DNA, the CDR3 is TGTGCCAGCAGCTCCGACAGGGGGCGCGGAAACACCATATATTTT. Encoded protein: CASSSDRGRGNTIYF.

This rearrangement joins TRBV28 to TRBJ1-5; 7 bases are shared with TRBD1. The CDR3 spans 13 residues. Germline lookup yields CDR1 MDHEN and CDR2 SYDVKM. With 5 bases clipped from V and 4 bases from J, the junction kept 2 bases outside the gene matches. The CDR3 nucleotides are TGTGCCAGCAGTAGACAGGGAAATCAGCCCCAGCATTTT. Its translation is CASSRQGNQPQHF. Combining the CDR3 with reference TRBV28 and TRBJ1-5 gives the whole variable domain DVKVTQSSRYLVKRTGEKVFLECVQDMDHENMFWYRQDPGLGLRLIYFSYDVKMKEKGDIPEGYSVSREKKERFSLILESASTNQTSMYLCASSRQGNQPQHFGDGTRLSIL.

The rearrangement uses TRBV5-1 and TRBJ1-2; 7 nucleotides match TRBD1. In germline, CDR1 is SGHRS, CDR2 YFSETQ. The CDR3 loop spans 14 amino acids. With 0 bases clipped from V and 7 bases from J, the junction kept 6 bases outside the gene matches. The chain's CDR3 is CASSLDKGAGGYTF. DNA for the CDR3: TGCGCCAGCAGCTTGGATAAGGGGGCGGGTGGCTACACCTTC.

The chain is built from TRBV6-5 and TRBJ1-2, with no clear D. Germline values: CDR1 MNHEY, CDR2 SVGAGI. The CDR3 has 15 residues. V lost 7 bases, J lost 4 bases, and 19 bases lay in between. The CDR3, as DNA: TGTGCCAGCACCCCTGGGCCAGGTTTATTCTATGGCTACACCTTC. Protein: CASTPGPGLFYGYTF.

This clone was observed once. The CDR3 region has the DNA TGTGCCAGCAGTTACGCTGGGGGAGGGGAGAGCGAGCAGTACTTC. This codes for CASSYAGGGESEQYF. The chain links TRBV6-5 to TRBJ2-7, with 7 bases that match TRBD2. Looked up from germline, CDR1 is MNHEY and CDR2 is SVGAGI. Germline trimming cut 2 bases from V and 6 bases from J; bases unmatched to any gene: 10. The CDR3 length is 15 residues.

The chain recombines TRBV7-6 with TRBJ1-1; 7 bases agree with TRBD1. The CDR3 is 17 residues long. The germline V gene has CDR1 SGHVS and CDR2 FNYEAQ. V shed 3 bases and J 0 bases; nucleotides not matched to a gene: 10. The CDR3 region has the DNA TGTGCCAGCAGCTTTTTGCGACAGGGTAACATGAACACTGAAGCTTTCTTT. Translated, it gives CASSFLRQGNMNTEAFF.

This clone was seen a few times. The gene calls are TRBV19 and TRBJ2-7; D is perhaps TRBD2 (5 bases). CDR3 length equals 13 residues. Trimming removed 8 bases at V and 0 bases at J, with 11 bases between. Germline V gene lookup returns CDR1 LNHDA and CDR2 SQIVND (reference sequence). The CDR3 loop is CASSSTSSYEQYF. The CDR3, as DNA: TGTGCCAGTTCTAGCACAAGCTCCTACGAGCAGTACTTC.

This sequence joins TRBV28 and TRBJ1-1; maybe TRBD1 (6 bases). The CDR3 contains 16 residues. The V gene's germline CDR1 is MDHEN and CDR2 SYDVKM. Trimming took off 4 bases at V and 0 bases at J, with 15 bases between the two ends. The DNA for the CDR3 is TGTGCCAGCAGTTATTACAGGGCAGAGATGAACACTGAAGCTTTCTTT. This translates into CASSYYRAEMNTEAFF. Full variable domain (outside the CDR3, taken from reference TRBV28 and TRBJ1-1): DVKVTQSSRYLVKRTGEKVFLECVQDMDHENMFWYRQDPGLGLRLIYFSYDVKMKEKGDIPEGYSVSREKKERFSLILESASTNQTSMYLCASSYYRAEMNTEAFFGQGTRLTVV.

The rearrangement uses TRBV5-4 and TRBJ2-7, with D hard to call. The CDR3 is made up of 13 amino acids. The V gene lost 4 bases and the J gene lost 0 bases, with 8 bases spanning the gap. Germline V CDR1 and CDR2: SGHNT, YYREEE (reference sequence). DNA of the CDR3: TGTGCCAGCAGCCCGACTTACTCCTACGAGCAGTACTTC. Translated: CASSPTYSYEQYF.

The J gene is TRBJ2-1, the V gene TRBV7-9; 11 bases align to TRBD2. The CDR3 totals 19 residues. V was pared by 1 base and J by 0 bases, with 8 bases of the junction left unmatched. Looked up from germline, CDR1 is SEHNR and CDR2 is FQNEAQ (reference sequence). The CDR3 DNA reads as TGTGCCAGCAGCTTAGTGCCTAGCGGGGGGTCTAGCTCCTACAATGAGCAGTTCTTC. Translation: CASSLVPSGGSSSYNEQFF.

The CDR3 nucleotides are TGTGCCAGTAGTAACCCTAGCGGGGGGAATACGCAGTATTTT. Its translation is CASSNPSGGNTQYF. J is TRBJ2-3 and V is TRBV19; TRBD2 aligns across 11 bases. The CDR3 sequence is 14 residues long. Looked up from germline, CDR1 is LNHDA and CDR2 is SQIVND (reference sequence). Trimming took 4 bases from V and 7 from J; bases not matched to a gene: 4. Using reference TRBV19 and TRBJ2-3 for the parts outside the CDR3, the full variable domain is DGGITQSPKYLFRKEGQNVTLSCEQNLNHDAMYWYRQDPGQGLRLIYYSQIVNDFQKGDIAEGYSVSREKKESFPLTVTSAQKNPTAFYLCASSNPSGGNTQYFGPGTRLTVL.

This clone was counted only a few times. The chain is built from TRBV4-2 and TRBJ1-5; 7 bases align to TRBD1. Germline V lookup: CDR1 LGHNA, CDR2 YNFKEQ. The CDR3 spans 17 residues. With 0 bases clipped from V and 6 bases from J, the junction kept 11 bases outside the gene matches. The CDR3 DNA reads TGTGCCAGCAGCCAAGAATATGACAGGGTAAGGGGTCAGCCCCAGCATTTT. Translating it yields CASSQEYDRVRGQPQHF.

The rearrangement links TRBV11-2 to TRBJ2-1; tentatively, D is TRBD2 (5 bases). The V gene lost 0 bases and the J gene lost 8 bases, with 11 bases spanning the gap. This CDR3 has 14 amino acids. From germline, CDR1 is SGHAT and CDR2 FQNNGV. CDR3: CASSLEPAGDEQFF. CDR3 nucleotides: TGTGCCAGCAGCTTAGAGCCCGCCGGGGATGAGCAGTTCTTC.

The genes are TRBV5-1 and TRBJ1-1; D ambiguous. CDR1 and CDR2 from the germline V gene are SGHRS and YFSETQ. Trimming shortened V by 0 bases and J by 7 bases, and 13 bases separated the two germline ends. The CDR3 runs 14 residues. CDR3 loop: CASSLGTGEGEAFF. The CDR3 DNA sequence: TGCGCCAGCAGCTTGGGAACCGGGGAGGGTGAAGCTTTCTTT.

This rearrangement joins TRBV6-6 to TRBJ2-4, with 10 bases aligning to TRBD2. Germline assignment: CDR1 MNHNY and CDR2 SVGAGI (reference sequence). This CDR3 is built from 18 residues. The V gene end was trimmed by 5 bases and the J gene end by 5 bases; junction bases not matched to a gene: 15. The CDR3 DNA is TGTGCCAGCAGTCCACACGTTTTTAGCGGGAGGTCTGAAAACATTCAGTACTTC. Its translation: CASSPHVFSGRSENIQYF.

The chain links TRBV18 to TRBJ2-7; the match to TRBD1 covers 8 bases. Germline loops: CDR1 KGHSH, CDR2 LQKENI. CDR3 size: 13 residues. J was trimmed by 6 bases and V by 3 bases; bases with no gene match: 4. The CDR3 loop reads CASSPDRVSEQYF. CDR3 nucleotide sequence: TGTGCCAGCTCACCGGACAGGGTAAGCGAGCAGTACTTC.

The rearrangement joins TRBV5-1 to TRBJ2-7; TRBD2 is a possible D gene (5 bases). V was shortened by 7 bases and J by 0 bases, with 8 bases between the two germline ends. Per germline, CDR1 SGHRS and CDR2 YFSETQ. The CDR3 runs to 12 residues. The CDR3 DNA follows: TGCGCCAGCGGGAGCGACTCCTACGAGCAGTACTTC. Its protein product is CASGSDSYEQYF.

The genes are TRBV6-2 or TRBV6-3 and TRBJ2-1; 7 bases align to TRBD2. Germline V gene data show CDR1 as MNHEY and CDR2 as SVGEGT. This CDR3 contains 13 residues. The trim removed 6 bases at V and 9 bases at J, leaving 8 bases unmatched. This CDR3 is CASSQAGGTEQFF. In DNA, the CDR3 is TGTGCCAGCAGCCAGGCCGGGGGGACTGAGCAGTTCTTC.